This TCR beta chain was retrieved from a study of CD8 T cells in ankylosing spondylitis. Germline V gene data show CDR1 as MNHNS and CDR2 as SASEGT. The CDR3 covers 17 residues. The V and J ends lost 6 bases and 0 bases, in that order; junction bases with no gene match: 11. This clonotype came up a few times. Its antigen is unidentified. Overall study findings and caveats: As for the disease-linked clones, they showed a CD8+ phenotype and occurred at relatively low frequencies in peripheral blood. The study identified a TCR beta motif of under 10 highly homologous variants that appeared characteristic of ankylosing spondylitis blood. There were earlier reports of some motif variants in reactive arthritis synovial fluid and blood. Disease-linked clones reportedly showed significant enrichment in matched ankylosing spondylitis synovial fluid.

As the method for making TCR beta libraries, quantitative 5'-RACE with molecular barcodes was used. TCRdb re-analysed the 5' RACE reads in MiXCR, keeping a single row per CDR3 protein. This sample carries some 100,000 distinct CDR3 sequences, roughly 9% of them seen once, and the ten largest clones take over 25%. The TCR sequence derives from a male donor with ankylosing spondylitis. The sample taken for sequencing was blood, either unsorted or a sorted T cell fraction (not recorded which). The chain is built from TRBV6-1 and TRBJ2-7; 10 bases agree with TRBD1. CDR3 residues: CASRVPGQGWSSYEQYF. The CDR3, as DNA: TGTGCCAGCAGAGTCCCGGGACAGGGGTGGAGCTCCTACGAGCAGTACTTC.